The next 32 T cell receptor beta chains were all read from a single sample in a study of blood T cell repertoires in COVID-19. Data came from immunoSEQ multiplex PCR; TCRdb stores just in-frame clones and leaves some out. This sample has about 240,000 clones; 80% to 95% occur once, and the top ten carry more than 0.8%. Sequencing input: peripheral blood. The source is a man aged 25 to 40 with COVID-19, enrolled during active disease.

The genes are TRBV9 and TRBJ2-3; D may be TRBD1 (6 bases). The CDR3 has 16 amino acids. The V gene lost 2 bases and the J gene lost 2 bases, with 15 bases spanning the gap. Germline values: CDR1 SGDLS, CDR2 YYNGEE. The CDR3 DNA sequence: TGTGCCAGCAGCGTGATGGGACAAATTTTCACAGATACGCAGTATTTT. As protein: CASSVMGQIFTDTQYF.

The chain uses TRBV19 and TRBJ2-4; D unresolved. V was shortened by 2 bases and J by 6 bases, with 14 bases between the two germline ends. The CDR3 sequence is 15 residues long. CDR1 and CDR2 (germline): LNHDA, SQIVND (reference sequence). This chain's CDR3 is CASSISQNSGNIQYF. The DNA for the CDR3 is TGTGCCAGTAGTATATCCCAAAACTCGGGAAACATTCAGTACTTC. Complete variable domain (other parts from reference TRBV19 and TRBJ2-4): DGGITQSPKYLFRKEGQNVTLSCEQNLNHDAMYWYRQDPGQGLRLIYYSQIVNDFQKGDIAEGYSVSREKKESFPLTVTSAQKNPTAFYLCASSISQNSGNIQYFGAGTRLSVL.

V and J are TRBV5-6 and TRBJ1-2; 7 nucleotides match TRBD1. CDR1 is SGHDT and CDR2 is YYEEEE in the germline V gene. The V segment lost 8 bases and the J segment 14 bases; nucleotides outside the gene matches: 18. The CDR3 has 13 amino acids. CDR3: CASRMNPGGGWTF. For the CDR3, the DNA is TGTGCCAGTAGGATGAACCCAGGGGGTGGTTGGACCTTC. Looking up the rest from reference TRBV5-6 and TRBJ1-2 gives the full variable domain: DAGVTQSPTHLIKTRGQQVTLRCSPKSGHDTVSWYQQALGQGPQFIFQYYEEEERQRGNFPDRFSGHQFPNYSSELNVNALLLGDSALYLCASRMNPGGGWTFGSGTRLTVV.

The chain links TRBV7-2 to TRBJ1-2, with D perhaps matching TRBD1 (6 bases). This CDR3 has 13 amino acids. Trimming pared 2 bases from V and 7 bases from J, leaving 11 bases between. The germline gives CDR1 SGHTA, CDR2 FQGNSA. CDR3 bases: TGTGCCAGCAGCTTATCAGGGGCGAGTGGCTACACCTTC. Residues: CASSLSGASGYTF.

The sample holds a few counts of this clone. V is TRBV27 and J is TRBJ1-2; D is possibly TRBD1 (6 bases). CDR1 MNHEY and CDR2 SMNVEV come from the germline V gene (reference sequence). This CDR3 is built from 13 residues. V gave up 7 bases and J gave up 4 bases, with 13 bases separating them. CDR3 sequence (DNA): TGTGCCAGCACTGGGGCAGGGGCCTATGGCTACACCTTC. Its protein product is CASTGAGAYGYTF.

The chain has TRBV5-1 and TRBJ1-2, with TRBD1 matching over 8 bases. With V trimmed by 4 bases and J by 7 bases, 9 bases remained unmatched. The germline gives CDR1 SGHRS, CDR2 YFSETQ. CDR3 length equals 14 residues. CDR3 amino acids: CASSPGQGIIGYTF. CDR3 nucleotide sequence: TGCGCCAGCAGCCCCGGACAGGGTATAATTGGCTACACCTTC. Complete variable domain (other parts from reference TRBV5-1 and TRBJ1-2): KAGVTQTPRYLIKTRGQQVTLSCSPISGHRSVSWYQQTPGQGLQFLFEYFSETQRNKGNFPGRFSGRQFSNSRSEMNVSTLELGDSALYLCASSPGQGIIGYTFGSGTRLTVV.

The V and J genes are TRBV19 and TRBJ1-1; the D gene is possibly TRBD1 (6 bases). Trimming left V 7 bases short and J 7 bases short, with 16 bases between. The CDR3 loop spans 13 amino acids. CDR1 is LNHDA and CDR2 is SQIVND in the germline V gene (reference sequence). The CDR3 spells CASIGFRGLEAFF. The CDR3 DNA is TGTGCCAGTATCGGATTCAGGGGCCTTGAAGCTTTCTTT.

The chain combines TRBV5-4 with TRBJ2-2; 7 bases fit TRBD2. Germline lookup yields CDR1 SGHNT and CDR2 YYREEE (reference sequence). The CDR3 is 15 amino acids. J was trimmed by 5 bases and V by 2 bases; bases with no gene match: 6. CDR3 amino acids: CASSFRREGTGELFF. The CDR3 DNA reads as TGTGCCAGCAGCTTTCGCAGGGAGGGGACCGGGGAGCTGTTTTTT.

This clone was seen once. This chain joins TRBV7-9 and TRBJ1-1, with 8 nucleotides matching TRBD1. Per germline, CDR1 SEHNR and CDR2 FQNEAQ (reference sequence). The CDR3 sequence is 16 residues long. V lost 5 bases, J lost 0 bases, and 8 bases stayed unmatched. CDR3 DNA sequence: TGTGCCAGCAGCACACAGGGGGATCTCATGAACACTGAAGCTTTCTTT. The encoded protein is CASSTQGDLMNTEAFF.

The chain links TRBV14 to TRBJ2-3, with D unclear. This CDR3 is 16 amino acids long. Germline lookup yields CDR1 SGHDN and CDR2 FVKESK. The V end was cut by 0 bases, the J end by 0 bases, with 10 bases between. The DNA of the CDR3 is TGTGCCAGCAGCCAAGAGCGGCAGACTAGCACAGATACGCAGTATTTT. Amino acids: CASSQERQTSTDTQYF.

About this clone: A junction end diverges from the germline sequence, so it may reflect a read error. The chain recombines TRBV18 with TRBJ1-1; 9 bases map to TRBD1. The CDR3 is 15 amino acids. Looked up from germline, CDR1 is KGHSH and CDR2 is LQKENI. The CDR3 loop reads CASSLWTGENAEAFF. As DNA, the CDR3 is TGTGCCAGCTCACTCTGGACAGGGGAGAACGCTGAAGCTTTCTTT.

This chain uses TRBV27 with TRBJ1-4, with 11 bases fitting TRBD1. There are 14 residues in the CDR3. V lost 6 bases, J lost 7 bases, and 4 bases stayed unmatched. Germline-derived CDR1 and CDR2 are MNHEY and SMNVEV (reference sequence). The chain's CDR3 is CASSRDRGIEKLFF. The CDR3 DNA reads TGTGCCAGCAGCCGGGACAGGGGGATTGAAAAACTGTTTTTT.

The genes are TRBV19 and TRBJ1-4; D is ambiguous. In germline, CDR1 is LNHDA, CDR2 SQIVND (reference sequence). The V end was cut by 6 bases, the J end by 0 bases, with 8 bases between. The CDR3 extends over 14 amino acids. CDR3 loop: CASSQTATNEKLFF. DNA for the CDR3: TGTGCCAGTAGCCAGACTGCAACTAATGAAAAACTGTTTTTT.

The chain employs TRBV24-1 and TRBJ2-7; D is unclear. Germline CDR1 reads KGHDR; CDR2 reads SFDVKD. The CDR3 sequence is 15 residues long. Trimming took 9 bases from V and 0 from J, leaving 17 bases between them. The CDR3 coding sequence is TGTGCCACCTCACCCCGTCCCGGTGACTCCTACGAGCAGTACTTC. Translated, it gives CATSPRPGDSYEQYF.

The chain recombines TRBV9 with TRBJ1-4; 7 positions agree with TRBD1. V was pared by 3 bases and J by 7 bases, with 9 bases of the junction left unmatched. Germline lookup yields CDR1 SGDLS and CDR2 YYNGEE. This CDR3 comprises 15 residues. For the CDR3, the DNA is TGTGCCAGCAGCGGGGGGACAGCAGGGAGTGAAAAACTGTTTTTT. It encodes CASSGGTAGSEKLFF.

CDR3 residues: CASSLGGGGSFSYNEQFF. The CDR3 coding sequence is TGCGCCAGCAGCTTAGGGGGCGGCGGATCCTTCTCCTACAATGAGCAGTTCTTC. The gene calls are TRBV5-1 and TRBJ2-1, with 7 bases aligning to TRBD1. The CDR3 has 18 amino acids. Germline V gene sequence: CDR1 SGHRS, CDR2 YFSETQ. The ends lost 2 bases at V and 0 bases at J; junction bases unmatched: 11.

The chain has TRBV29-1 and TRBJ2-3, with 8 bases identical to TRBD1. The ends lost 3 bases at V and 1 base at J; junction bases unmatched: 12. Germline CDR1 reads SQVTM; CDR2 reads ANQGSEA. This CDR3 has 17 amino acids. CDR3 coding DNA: TGCAGCGTTGAGGATCTTGCAGGGGGCATCGGCACAGATACGCAGTATTTT. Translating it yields CSVEDLAGGIGTDTQYF.

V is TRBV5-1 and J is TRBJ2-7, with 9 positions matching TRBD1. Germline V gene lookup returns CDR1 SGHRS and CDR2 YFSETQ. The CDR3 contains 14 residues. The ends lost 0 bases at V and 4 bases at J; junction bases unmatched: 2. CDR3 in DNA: TGCGCCAGCAGCTTGGGACAGGGGGTTTACGAGCAGTACTTC. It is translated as CASSLGQGVYEQYF.

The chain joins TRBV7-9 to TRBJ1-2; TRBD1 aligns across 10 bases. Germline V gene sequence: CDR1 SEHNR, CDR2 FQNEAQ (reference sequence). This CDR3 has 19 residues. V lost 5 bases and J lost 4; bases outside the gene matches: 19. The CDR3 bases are TGTGCCAGCAGCCAAAGGACTATTTTGGACAGGGGGGATTCCTATGGCTACACCTTC. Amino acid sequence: CASSQRTILDRGDSYGYTF.

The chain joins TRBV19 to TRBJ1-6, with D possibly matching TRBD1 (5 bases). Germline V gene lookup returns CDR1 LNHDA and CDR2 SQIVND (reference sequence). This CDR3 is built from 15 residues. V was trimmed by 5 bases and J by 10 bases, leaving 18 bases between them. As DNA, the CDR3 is TGTGCCAGTAGTCCCCGCAAGGGGTGGCACTCACCCCTCCACTTT. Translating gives CASSPRKGWHSPLHF.

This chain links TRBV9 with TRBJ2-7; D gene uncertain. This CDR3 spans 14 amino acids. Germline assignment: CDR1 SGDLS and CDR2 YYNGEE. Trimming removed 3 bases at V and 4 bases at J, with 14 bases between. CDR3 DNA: TGTGCCAGCAGCGGTCAGGCCAATCCATACGAGCAGTACTTC. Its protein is CASSGQANPYEQYF.

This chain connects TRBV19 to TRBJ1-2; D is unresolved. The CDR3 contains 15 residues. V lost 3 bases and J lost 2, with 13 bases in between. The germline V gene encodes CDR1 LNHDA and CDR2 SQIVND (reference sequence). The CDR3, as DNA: TGTGCCAGTAGTATGCGAGAAGGGAGGAACTATGGCTACACCTTC. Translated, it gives CASSMREGRNYGYTF.

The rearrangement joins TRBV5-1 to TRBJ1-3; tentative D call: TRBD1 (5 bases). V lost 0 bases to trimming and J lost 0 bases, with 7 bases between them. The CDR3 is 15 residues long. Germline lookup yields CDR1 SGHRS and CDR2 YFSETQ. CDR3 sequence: CASSLDQGSGNTIYF. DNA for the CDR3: TGCGCCAGCAGCTTGGATCAGGGCTCTGGAAACACCATATATTTT. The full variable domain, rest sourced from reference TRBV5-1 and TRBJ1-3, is KAGVTQTPRYLIKTRGQQVTLSCSPISGHRSVSWYQQTPGQGLQFLFEYFSETQRNKGNFPGRFSGRQFSNSRSEMNVSTLELGDSALYLCASSLDQGSGNTIYFGEGSWLTVV.

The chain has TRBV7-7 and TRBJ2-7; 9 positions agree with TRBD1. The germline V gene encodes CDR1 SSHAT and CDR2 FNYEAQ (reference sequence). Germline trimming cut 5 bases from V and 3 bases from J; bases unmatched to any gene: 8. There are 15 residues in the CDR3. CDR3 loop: CASSRPRDRVYEQYF. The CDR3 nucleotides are TGTGCCAGCAGCCGTCCCCGGGACAGGGTCTACGAGCAGTACTTC. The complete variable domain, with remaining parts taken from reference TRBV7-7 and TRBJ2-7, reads GAGVSQSPRYKVTKRGQDVTLRCDPISSHATLYWYQQALGQGPEFLTYFNYEAQPDKSGLPSDRFSAERPEGSISTLTIQRTEQRDSAMYRCASSRPRDRVYEQYFGPGTRLTVT.

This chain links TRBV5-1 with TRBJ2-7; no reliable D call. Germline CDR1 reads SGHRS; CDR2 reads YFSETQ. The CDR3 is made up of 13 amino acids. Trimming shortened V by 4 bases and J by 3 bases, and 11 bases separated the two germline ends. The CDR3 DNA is TGCGCCAGCAGCCCTCTTCCAGACTACGAGCAGTACTTC. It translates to CASSPLPDYEQYF.

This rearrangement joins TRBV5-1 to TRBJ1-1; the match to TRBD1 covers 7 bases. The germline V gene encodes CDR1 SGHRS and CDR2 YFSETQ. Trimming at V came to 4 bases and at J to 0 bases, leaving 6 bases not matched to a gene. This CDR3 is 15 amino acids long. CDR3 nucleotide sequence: TGCGCCAGCAGCACCGCAGGGGGGTTGAACACTGAAGCTTTCTTT. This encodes CASSTAGGLNTEAFF.

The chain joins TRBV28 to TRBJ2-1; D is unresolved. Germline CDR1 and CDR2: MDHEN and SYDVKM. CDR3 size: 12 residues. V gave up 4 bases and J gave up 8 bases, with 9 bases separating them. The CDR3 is CASSSPSDEQFF. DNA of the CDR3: TGTGCCAGCAGTTCCCCGTCCGATGAGCAGTTCTTC.

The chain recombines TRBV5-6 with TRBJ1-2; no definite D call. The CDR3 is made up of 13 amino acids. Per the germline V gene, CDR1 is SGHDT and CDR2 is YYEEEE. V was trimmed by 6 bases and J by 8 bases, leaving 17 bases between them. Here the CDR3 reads CASNMGGPEGYTF. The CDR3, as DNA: TGTGCCAGCAACATGGGAGGTCCGGAGGGCTACACCTTC.

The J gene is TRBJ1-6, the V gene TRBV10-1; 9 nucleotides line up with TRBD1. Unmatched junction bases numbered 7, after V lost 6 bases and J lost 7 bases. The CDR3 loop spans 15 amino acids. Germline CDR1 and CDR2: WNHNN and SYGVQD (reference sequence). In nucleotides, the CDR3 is TGCGCCAGCAGCGCCGGACAGGGGTGGAATTCACCCCTCCACTTT. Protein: CASSAGQGWNSPLHF.

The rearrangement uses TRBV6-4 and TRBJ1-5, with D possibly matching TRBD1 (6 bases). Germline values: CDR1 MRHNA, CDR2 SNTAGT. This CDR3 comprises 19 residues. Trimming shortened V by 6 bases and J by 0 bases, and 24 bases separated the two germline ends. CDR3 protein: CASRSDRTRSSYSNQPQHF. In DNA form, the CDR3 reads TGTGCCAGCAGATCGGACAGAACTAGGTCGTCATATAGCAATCAGCCCCAGCATTTT.

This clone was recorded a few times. CDR3 DNA sequence: TGTGCCAGCAGTGAAGCATGGGGGACAGGGCAAGAGACCCAGTACTTC. It encodes CASSEAWGTGQETQYF. The chain joins TRBV6-1 to TRBJ2-5; 9 nucleotides line up with TRBD1. V shed 0 bases, J shed 2 bases, and the junction held 4 bases outside the gene matches. The germline CDR1 and CDR2 sequences are MNHNS and SASEGT. The CDR3 loop spans 16 amino acids.

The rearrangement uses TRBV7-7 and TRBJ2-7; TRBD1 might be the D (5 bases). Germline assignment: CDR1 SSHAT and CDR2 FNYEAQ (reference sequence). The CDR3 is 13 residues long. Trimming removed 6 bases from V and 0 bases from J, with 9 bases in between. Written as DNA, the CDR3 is TGTGCCAGCAGTACAGGTAGCTCCTACGAGCAGTACTTC. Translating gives CASSTGSSYEQYF.